The clone carrying this T cell receptor (beta chain) has more than one count but fewer than ten. The antigen remains undetermined. The entry originates in a study of T cells after yellow fever vaccination. The 5'RACE template-switching step produced TCR cDNA and added a universal primer site and UMIs. TCRdb processed the 5' RACE reads anew with MiXCR; each CDR3 protein has one entry. The data hold under 250,000 distinct CDR3 sequences, with 6.9% observed a single time. Study-level findings and limits: Abundant bulk-population clonotypes could contaminate the FACS-sorted repertoires. Peaking faster, on day 5 versus 15, the secondary response was nonetheless weaker.

The germline V gene has CDR1 WSHSY and CDR2 SAAADI. The V end was cut by 7 bases, the J end by 10 bases, with 22 bases between. This CDR3 region has 14 residues. The sequence came from a man aged 25-45 years who received the YFV17D yellow fever vaccine. The chain has TRBV10-2 and TRBJ2-5, with D possibly matching TRBD2 (6 bases). This sample comprised CD4+ T cells sorted from PBMCs, obtained 15 days after the yellow fever booster vaccination. Here the CDR3 reads CASTAGPGQEGQYF. The CDR3 nucleotides read TGCGCCAGCACCGCCGGACCTGGCCAGGAGGGCCAGTACTTC.